These 3 T cell receptor beta chains were all obtained from the same sample, sequenced in a study of circulating tumor DNA in untreated peripheral T-cell lymphoma. Produced via immunoSEQ multiplex PCR; TCRdb's table is partial and in-frame only. The table shows fewer than 600 clones, with around three quarters occurring only once. Sequenced sample: tumor tissue. The receptor set was obtained from a human donor with peripheral T-cell lymphoma.

The chain employs TRBV10-2 and TRBJ2-3; D possibly corresponds to TRBD2 (6 bases). This CDR3 contains 15 residues. Germline CDR1 is WSHSY and CDR2 is SAAADI. V was clipped by 5 bases and J by 0 bases, with 12 bases between them. CDR3: CASSRLVTSTDTQYF. In nucleotides, the CDR3 is TGCGCCAGCAGTAGACTAGTCACTAGCACAGATACGCAGTATTTT.

The J gene is TRBJ1-2, the V gene TRBV6-8, with 8 bases identical to TRBD1. The germline V gene encodes CDR1 MNHGY and CDR2 SAAAGT. This CDR3 is built from 15 residues. Germline trimming cut 5 bases from V and 3 bases from J; bases unmatched to any gene: 8. The DNA of the CDR3 is TGTGCCAGCAGTGGTTCCTTGGGACAGGACTATGGCTACACCTTC. It translates to CASSGSLGQDYGYTF.

The chain carries TRBV19 and TRBJ2-5; 12 bases are shared with TRBD1. Germline trimming cut 5 bases from V and 4 bases from J; bases unmatched to any gene: 8. CDR1 and CDR2 (germline): LNHDA, SQIVND (reference sequence). The CDR3 extends over 16 amino acids. The CDR3 sequence: CASSSPLGQGAETQYF. The CDR3 region has the DNA TGTGCCAGTAGTTCCCCCTTGGGACAGGGGGCAGAGACCCAGTACTTC.